The clone carrying this TCR beta chain turned up a few times. Its antigen is still unknown. The data are from a study of identifying expanded T cells in peripheral blood. Points from the study as a whole: Technical replicates showed around 1.3 changed clones; two weeks about 16.4; four weeks 19. Variance in clone template counts between roughly two-week samples significantly increased with total template count across all healthy donors.

Sequencing was performed with immunoSEQ multiplex PCR; in TCRdb, only in-frame clones are kept and a portion is missing. The sample lists approximately 100,000 clones, roughly 90% occurring once. The length of the CDR3 is 15 residues. V was trimmed by 3 bases and J by 4 bases, leaving 16 bases between them. Germline loops: CDR1 MRHNA, CDR2 SNTAGT. This clonotype was obtained from a person aged 18 to 70 in good health. The J gene is TRBJ2-7, the V gene TRBV6-4, with D possibly TRBD1 on 5 matching bases. Sequenced input: blood. CDR3 bases: TGTGCCAGCAGTGAACAGGACGGCATTGGTTACGAGCAGTACTTC. Its translation is CASSEQDGIGYEQYF.